These 13 T cell receptor beta chains originate from one sample sequenced in a study of blood T cell repertoires in COVID-19. Sequencing was performed with immunoSEQ multiplex PCR; in TCRdb, only in-frame clones are kept and a portion is missing. The sample has 200,000 to 300,000 clones, around nine tenths seen once. The sample was peripheral blood. These receptors all stem from a man between 18 and 29 years old with active or convalescent COVID-19.

The gene calls are TRBV7-8 and TRBJ1-2; D call uncertain. Germline CDR1 reads SGHVS; CDR2 reads FQNEAQ. With 2 bases removed from V and 4 bases from J, the gap between germline ends came to 11 bases. The length of the CDR3 is 14 residues. As DNA, the CDR3 is TGTGCCAGCAGCTTAAATGACAACACCTATGGCTACACCTTC. This gives the protein CASSLNDNTYGYTF.

Here the CDR3 DNA reads TGTGCCAGCAGCGTAGGGGCAGGGGAATACAACTATGGCTACACCTTC. This gives the protein CASSVGAGEYNYGYTF. V usage is TRBV9 and J usage is TRBJ1-2; maybe TRBD1 (6 bases). The germline V gene encodes CDR1 SGDLS and CDR2 YYNGEE. The CDR3 totals 16 residues. Trimming pared 0 bases from V and 2 bases from J, leaving 14 bases between.

This rearrangement joins TRBV19 to TRBJ1-2, with D perhaps matching TRBD1 (5 bases). The CDR3 contains 12 residues. Germline CDR1 is LNHDA and CDR2 is SQIVND (reference sequence). Between the trimmed V and J ends, which lost 10 bases and 3 bases, there was a span of 12 bases. The CDR3 reads CAIQGGDYGYTF. The CDR3 nucleotides read TGTGCCATCCAGGGAGGGGACTATGGCTACACCTTC.

The chain uses TRBV5-1 and TRBJ1-6, with D possibly TRBD1 on 6 matching bases. The CDR3 length is 16 residues. Germline V gene data show CDR1 as SGHRS and CDR2 as YFSETQ. Trimming took 4 bases from V and 8 from J, leaving 19 bases between them. Written as DNA, the CDR3 is TGCGCCAGCAGCGGTGAACAGGGAAATTTAGATTCACCCCTCCACTTT. Translation gives CASSGEQGNLDSPLHF.

V is TRBV12-3 or TRBV12-4 and J is TRBJ1-2; TRBD1 matches 8 bases. V dropped 3 bases and J dropped 8; count of bases not matched to a gene: 5. This CDR3 comprises 13 residues. CDR3 sequence (DNA): TGTGCCAGCAGTTTCCAGGGGGCATTAGGCTACACCTTC. Translated, it gives CASSFQGALGYTF.

J is TRBJ2-1 and V is TRBV19; TRBD2 might be the D (6 bases). In germline, CDR1 is LNHDA, CDR2 SQIVND (reference sequence). Trimming stripped 6 bases from V and 0 bases from J, with 9 bases between. CDR3 length equals 14 residues. The CDR3 bases are TGTGCCAGTAGGCGGGGCAACTCCTACAATGAGCAGTTCTTC. Its translation: CASRRGNSYNEQFF.

This rearrangement joins TRBV20-1 to TRBJ1-4; no clear D gene. The CDR3 spans 11 residues. CDR1 is DFQATT, CDR2 SNEGSKA, per germline (reference sequence). Trimming shortened V by 1 base and J by 8 bases, and 5 bases separated the two germline ends. The CDR3 protein is CSARAGEKLFF. The CDR3, as DNA: TGCAGTGCTAGAGCGGGGGAAAAACTGTTTTTT.

This clone was picked up a small number of times. For the CDR3, the DNA is TGCGCCAGCAGCCAAGATCGTGCAGGGACAGGGGGATTAAACTATGGCTACACCTTC. Its protein is CASSQDRAGTGGLNYGYTF. The rearrangement joins TRBV4-3 to TRBJ1-2; 11 bases fit TRBD1. With 0 bases clipped from V and 2 bases from J, the junction kept 11 bases outside the gene matches. CDR1 is LGHNA, CDR2 YSLEER, per germline. The CDR3 spans 19 residues.

This clone has more than one count but fewer than ten. The J gene is TRBJ1-1, the V gene TRBV19; D ambiguous. CDR1 and CDR2 from the germline V gene are LNHDA and SQIVND (reference sequence). The CDR3 totals 13 residues. Trimming removed 5 bases at V and 3 bases at J, with 10 bases between. The CDR3 sequence: CASSYRLDTEAFF. The CDR3 coding sequence is TGTGCCAGTAGTTACCGACTGGACACTGAAGCTTTCTTT.

The chain joins TRBV5-1 to TRBJ2-2; 11 bases fit TRBD1. This CDR3 comprises 15 residues. CDR1 and CDR2 (germline): SGHRS, YFSETQ. The V gene end was trimmed by 3 bases and the J gene end by 5 bases; junction bases not matched to a gene: 3. The CDR3 reads CASSSGQGATGELFF. Here the CDR3 DNA reads TGCGCCAGCAGCTCCGGACAGGGGGCGACCGGGGAGCTGTTTTTT. Drawing the rest from reference TRBV5-1 and TRBJ2-2, the complete variable domain is KAGVTQTPRYLIKTRGQQVTLSCSPISGHRSVSWYQQTPGQGLQFLFEYFSETQRNKGNFPGRFSGRQFSNSRSEMNVSTLELGDSALYLCASSSGQGATGELFFGEGSRLTVL.

The V call is TRBV27, the J call TRBJ2-7; maybe TRBD1 (5 bases). Germline-derived CDR1 and CDR2 are MNHEY and SMNVEV (reference sequence). Deletions cut 3 bases from V and 0 bases from J, with 12 bases between. The CDR3 length is 15 residues. In nucleotides, the CDR3 is TGTGCCAGCAGTTTCCGACAGTGGAGCTCCTACGAGCAGTACTTC. This gives the protein CASSFRQWSSYEQYF.

This chain connects TRBV6-5 to TRBJ1-1; unclear D gene. Looked up from germline, CDR1 is MNHEY and CDR2 is SVGAGI. This CDR3 is 12 amino acids long. With 2 bases removed from V and 5 bases from J, the gap between germline ends came to 6 bases. The DNA of the CDR3 is TGTGCCAGCAGTTACGCGGGAACTGAAGCTTTCTTT. This codes for CASSYAGTEAFF.

This clone appeared a few times. V gene TRBV27 combines with J gene TRBJ1-6, with 9 bases matching TRBD1. Germline lookup yields CDR1 MNHEY and CDR2 SMNVEV (reference sequence). V shed 3 bases, J shed 1 base, and the junction held 4 bases outside the gene matches. CDR3 length equals 17 residues. The CDR3 sequence is CASSFVTGGSYNSPLHF. The CDR3 DNA sequence: TGTGCCAGCAGTTTTGTGACAGGGGGTTCCTATAATTCACCCCTCCACTTT.